What follows describes a single T cell receptor beta chain. The antigen is undetermined. This sample was included in a study of beta chain features in type 1 diabetes. Germline CDR1 reads SGDLS; CDR2 reads YYNGEE. After removal of 4 bases from V and 5 bases from J, the junction contained 11 bases not matched to a gene. The CDR3 has 16 amino acids. All of the sorted populations showed purity greater than 98%. Study outcomes and limitations: Sampled from patients, naive, central memory and Treg TCRB repertoires appeared more similar than those sampled from healthy donors.

Investigators reverse transcribed all isolated RNA, so they sequenced expressed TCRB transcripts. Each sample of naive, central memory or regulatory T cells had, on average, approximately 4 million reads. Repertoires were generated with immunoSEQ multiplex PCR, while TCRdb's copy carries only in-frame clones and drops some. The sample contains 300,000 to 350,000 clones, around 20% of which appear only once. This sequence joins TRBV9 and TRBJ2-7; 11 bases are shared with TRBD1. The sequence derives from a woman aged 18-29 years in good health. The sample taken for sequencing was naive CD4+ T cells from blood. CDR3 protein: CASSLTPGQGVHEQYF. In nucleotides, the CDR3 is TGTGCCAGCAGCCTGACTCCGGGACAGGGGGTCCACGAGCAGTACTTC.